What follows are 31 T cell receptor beta chains derived from one specimen sequenced in a study of OX40 agonist ivuxolimab in advanced cancers. The repertoire was sequenced with immunoSEQ multiplex PCR; TCRdb's copy has only in-frame clones and lacks some. Altogether more than 85,000 clones are present, approximately 90% being singletons, with the ten largest covering over 0.3%. The material was CD4+ or CD8+ T cells sorted from blood, obtained in a trial of the OX40 agonist ivuxolimab. The receptor source for this set is an adult with an advanced solid tumor such as melanoma, head and neck, liver or kidney cancer.

The V call is TRBV7-9, the J call TRBJ1-3; the match to TRBD1 covers 9 bases. The CDR3 totals 17 residues. V was pared by 5 bases and J by 4 bases, with 12 bases of the junction left unmatched. Germline-derived CDR1 and CDR2 are SEHNR and FQNEAQ (reference sequence). This CDR3 reads CASSRRTGGLGGNTIYF. The CDR3 nucleotides are TGTGCCAGCAGCCGACGTACAGGGGGCCTGGGCGGAAACACCATATATTTT.

This chain links TRBV19 with TRBJ2-7; TRBD2 is a possible D gene (6 bases). The CDR3 runs 15 residues. V lost 3 bases to trimming and J lost 2 bases, with 14 bases between them. Germline CDR1 and CDR2: LNHDA and SQIVND (reference sequence). Here the CDR3 reads CASSISVAATYEQYF. DNA for the CDR3: TGTGCCAGTAGTATCTCGGTAGCGGCAACCTACGAGCAGTACTTC.

This clone was counted only a few times. J is TRBJ1-2 and V is TRBV7-9; D remains unclear. This CDR3 region has 13 residues. The V gene lost 1 base and the J gene lost 8 bases, with 11 bases spanning the gap. The germline CDR1 and CDR2 sequences are SEHNR and FQNEAQ (reference sequence). The CDR3 DNA sequence: TGTGCCAGCAGCTTAGGAAACGTGGACGGCTACACCTTC. The encoded protein is CASSLGNVDGYTF.

V usage is TRBV7-6 and J usage is TRBJ2-2, with a weak D call TRBD1 (5 bases). CDR3 length equals 14 residues. The germline CDR1 and CDR2 sequences are SGHVS and FNYEAQ. Trimming removed 5 bases at V and 2 bases at J, with 9 bases between. The DNA of the CDR3 is TGTGCCAGCAGCCTAGGACACAACACCGGGGAGCTGTTTTTT. Its protein product is CASSLGHNTGELFF.

This chain connects TRBV7-9 to TRBJ1-5, with D possibly matching TRBD1 (6 bases). This CDR3 has 14 amino acids. V was cut by 4 bases and J by 5 bases, with 12 bases left in between. In germline, CDR1 is SEHNR, CDR2 FQNEAQ (reference sequence). CDR3 DNA sequence: TGTGCCAGCAGCTCCCAGGGGCGGCATCAGCCCCAGCATTTT. Encoded protein: CASSSQGRHQPQHF. Full variable domain (outside the CDR3, taken from reference TRBV7-9 and TRBJ1-5): DTGVSQNPRHKITKRGQNVTFRCDPISEHNRLYWYRQTLGQGPEFLTYFQNEAQLEKSRLLSDRFSAERPKGSFSTLEIQRTEQGDSAMYLCASSSQGRHQPQHFGDGTRLSIL.

The J gene is TRBJ2-7, the V gene TRBV7-9; possibly TRBD2 for D (6 bases). Trimming left V 3 bases short and J 9 bases short, with 24 bases between. CDR3 length equals 16 residues. The germline V gene encodes CDR1 SEHNR and CDR2 FQNEAQ (reference sequence). As DNA, the CDR3 is TGTGCCAGCAGCTTTGGAAGGGACTTCGCTACGATTGGGCAGTACTTC. Translating gives CASSFGRDFATIGQYF. Filled out from reference TRBV7-9 and TRBJ2-7, the complete variable domain reads DTGVSQNPRHKITKRGQNVTFRCDPISEHNRLYWYRQTLGQGPEFLTYFQNEAQLEKSRLLSDRFSAERPKGSFSTLEIQRTEQGDSAMYLCASSFGRDFATIGQYFGPGTRLTVT.

The chain couples TRBV9 to TRBJ2-3; D ambiguous. The CDR3 length is 15 residues. Between the trimmed V and J ends, which lost 0 bases and 2 bases, there was a span of 10 bases. Germline assignment: CDR1 SGDLS and CDR2 YYNGEE. The DNA for the CDR3 is TGTGCCAGCAGCGTAGACTCCCGGCCCACAGATACGCAGTATTTT. Translated: CASSVDSRPTDTQYF.

The genes are TRBV10-3 and TRBJ2-2; TRBD2 agrees at 9 bases. The CDR3 loop spans 15 amino acids. Germline trimming cut 3 bases from V and 6 bases from J; bases unmatched to any gene: 5. Per germline, CDR1 ENHRY and CDR2 SYGVKD. This CDR3 is CAISDLAGRAGELFF. The CDR3 DNA sequence: TGTGCCATCAGTGACCTAGCGGGAAGAGCCGGGGAGCTGTTTTTT.

The chain couples TRBV10-2 to TRBJ2-5, with D hard to call. With 3 bases removed from V and 1 base from J, the gap between germline ends came to 6 bases. The CDR3 spans 13 residues. Germline CDR1 WSHSY, CDR2 SAAADI. This CDR3 reads CASSDLVQETQYF. The CDR3 coding sequence is TGCGCCAGCAGTGATTTAGTCCAAGAGACCCAGTACTTC.

This sequence joins TRBV9 and TRBJ2-3; D is undetermined. The CDR3 contains 11 residues. CDR1 SGDLS and CDR2 YYNGEE come from the germline V gene. V was pared by 4 bases and J by 4 bases, with 4 bases between. CDR3 sequence reads: CASSTSDTQYF. The CDR3 DNA follows: TGTGCCAGCAGCACCTCAGATACGCAGTATTTT. The variable domain in full, completed from reference TRBV9 and TRBJ2-3, reads DSGVTQTPKHLITATGQRVTLRCSPRSGDLSVYWYQQSLDQGLQFLIQYYNGEERAKGNILERFSAQQFPDLHSELNLSSLELGDSALYFCASSTSDTQYFGPGTRLTVL.

The chain uses TRBV18 and TRBJ2-5; 14 nucleotides match TRBD2. From germline, CDR1 is KGHSH and CDR2 LQKENI. V shed 3 bases and J 5 bases; nucleotides not matched to a gene: 8. The CDR3 has 17 amino acids. The CDR3 bases are TGTGCCAGCTCACCGCCGGGACTAGCGGGAGTATGGGAGACCCAGTACTTC. Encoded protein: CASSPPGLAGVWETQYF.

This clone is a singleton in its sample. This rearrangement joins TRBV10-3 to TRBJ2-7, with TRBD2 matching 10 bases. The CDR3 runs to 15 residues. The V segment lost 7 bases and the J segment 3 bases; nucleotides outside the gene matches: 9. Germline assignment: CDR1 ENHRY and CDR2 SYGVKD. CDR3 in amino acids: CAITKASGGNYEQYF. The CDR3 DNA follows: TGTGCCATCACTAAGGCTAGCGGGGGAAACTACGAGCAGTACTTC.

This chain links TRBV19 with TRBJ2-5; maybe TRBD1 (5 bases). The CDR3 consists of 13 residues. Germline loops: CDR1 LNHDA, CDR2 SQIVND (reference sequence). The V gene lost 6 bases and the J gene lost 5 bases, with 13 bases spanning the gap. The CDR3 is CASSNQGWETQYF. The DNA for the CDR3 is TGTGCCAGTAGCAACCAGGGATGGGAGACCCAGTACTTC. Full variable domain (outside the CDR3, taken from reference TRBV19 and TRBJ2-5): DGGITQSPKYLFRKEGQNVTLSCEQNLNHDAMYWYRQDPGQGLRLIYYSQIVNDFQKGDIAEGYSVSREKKESFPLTVTSAQKNPTAFYLCASSNQGWETQYFGPGTRLLVL.

The CDR3, as DNA: TGTGCCAGCAGCCAAGAAGGTTTGTGGGAGACCCAGTACTTC. Encoded protein: CASSQEGLWETQYF. The rearrangement links TRBV4-2 to TRBJ2-5; D is unclear. This CDR3 has 14 residues. Looked up from germline, CDR1 is LGHNA and CDR2 is YNFKEQ. Trimming pared 0 bases from V and 5 bases from J, leaving 10 bases between.

The chain recombines TRBV6-5 with TRBJ2-1; 14 nucleotides line up with TRBD2. Germline trimming cut 4 bases from V and 7 bases from J; bases unmatched to any gene: 3. The V gene's germline CDR1 is MNHEY and CDR2 SVGAGI. The CDR3 covers 15 residues. This CDR3 is CASSWGLAGANEQFF. CDR3 DNA sequence: TGTGCCAGCAGTTGGGGACTAGCGGGGGCTAATGAGCAGTTCTTC.

For the CDR3, the DNA is TGTGCCAGCAGTTTAGGACAGGGTGTAATGTTTTTT. Translated, it gives CASSLGQGVMFF. This chain joins TRBV28 and TRBJ1-4; 8 positions match TRBD1. CDR3 length: 12 residues. The junction had 5 bases not matched to a gene; V was cut back by 2 bases and J by 15 bases. Germline lookup yields CDR1 MDHEN and CDR2 SYDVKM.

This clone occurred a few times. The chain carries TRBV7-2 and TRBJ2-4; 7 bases agree with TRBD2. The CDR3 is 15 amino acids. V dropped 2 bases and J dropped 0; count of bases not matched to a gene: 1. The germline V gene has CDR1 SGHTA and CDR2 FQGNSA. The CDR3 DNA sequence: TGTGCCAGCAGCTTAAGCGGGGTAGCCAAAAACATTCAGTACTTC. Its translation is CASSLSGVAKNIQYF.

On this clone itself: Other DNA sequences in this sample translate to the same CDR3. This rearrangement joins TRBV4-3 to TRBJ1-4, with 7 nucleotides matching TRBD1. The CDR3 loop spans 15 amino acids. The germline V gene encodes CDR1 LGHNA and CDR2 YSLEER. Trimming at V came to 0 bases and at J to 8 bases, leaving 6 bases not matched to a gene. The CDR3 nucleotides are TGCGCCAGCAGCCAAGACAGGGGGTCAGGGGAAAAACTGTTTTTT. Its translation: CASSQDRGSGEKLFF.

The genes are TRBV5-1 and TRBJ2-7; TRBD1 matches 7 bases. The ends lost 1 base at V and 3 bases at J; junction bases unmatched: 4. This CDR3 is 14 amino acids long. The germline V gene has CDR1 SGHRS and CDR2 YFSETQ. The CDR3, as DNA: TGCGCCAGCAGCTTGAGCGCAGGGGGCTACGAGCAGTACTTC. It encodes CASSLSAGGYEQYF.

CDR3 amino acids: CASGQGVETQYF. The CDR3, as DNA: TGTGCCAGCGGACAGGGGGTAGAGACCCAGTACTTC. J is TRBJ2-5 and V is TRBV7-9, with 10 bases fitting TRBD1. Trimming at V came to 8 bases and at J to 4 bases, leaving 1 base not matched to a gene. The length of the CDR3 is 12 residues. The V gene's germline CDR1 is SEHNR and CDR2 FQNEAQ (reference sequence).

J is TRBJ2-2 and V is TRBV6-6; D not certain. Per germline, CDR1 MNHNY and CDR2 SVGAGI (reference sequence). Trimming cost V 4 bases and J 4 bases, with 1 base left between them. CDR3 length: 11 residues. In DNA form, the CDR3 reads TGTGCCAGCAGTTCCACCGGGGAGCTGTTTTTT. This sequence encodes CASSSTGELFF.

The genes are TRBV18 and TRBJ2-5; weak D call: TRBD1 (6 bases). Germline-derived CDR1 and CDR2 are KGHSH and LQKENI. V gave up 8 bases and J gave up 5 bases, with 15 bases separating them. The CDR3 runs 13 residues. The CDR3 DNA follows: TGTGCCAGCCAATCACAGGGTATGGAGACCCAGTACTTC. This codes for CASQSQGMETQYF.

The CDR3 reads CASSTPGTGGDGYTF. CDR3 nucleotide sequence: TGTGCCAGTAGTACCCCCGGGACAGGGGGCGATGGCTACACCTTC. The V and J genes are TRBV19 and TRBJ1-2, with 12 bases identical to TRBD1. With V trimmed by 4 bases and J by 6 bases, 6 bases remained unmatched. Germline V gene lookup returns CDR1 LNHDA and CDR2 SQIVND (reference sequence). CDR3 length equals 15 residues.

This sequence joins TRBV6-5 and TRBJ2-7; no clear D. Germline lookup yields CDR1 MNHEY and CDR2 SVGAGI. V gave up 6 bases and J gave up 4 bases, with 16 bases separating them. CDR3 size: 14 residues. The CDR3 DNA sequence: TGTGCCAGCAGGCCCCACGTGTCTGGGTACGAGCAGTACTTC. Encoded protein: CASRPHVSGYEQYF.

V usage is TRBV28 and J usage is TRBJ1-1, with 7 bases lining up with TRBD1. V trimming: 10 bases; J trimming: 1 base; junction bases outside the gene matches: 9. CDR1 is MDHEN and CDR2 is SYDVKM in the germline V gene. This CDR3 contains 14 residues. The CDR3 sequence is CATLTGQANTEAFF. The CDR3 DNA sequence: TGTGCCACCCTTACCGGACAGGCGAACACTGAAGCTTTCTTT.

The chain joins TRBV7-7 to TRBJ1-2, with TRBD1 identical over 7 bases. Losses at the gene ends were 5 bases for V and 7 bases for J; bases not matched to a gene: 13. The V gene's germline CDR1 is SSHAT and CDR2 FNYEAQ (reference sequence). This CDR3 spans 15 amino acids. CDR3 amino acids: CASSVPPGTAVGYTF. CDR3 coding DNA: TGTGCCAGCAGCGTCCCGCCGGGGACAGCGGTTGGCTACACCTTC.

Details on this clone: Other nucleotide sequences in the sample specify the same CDR3. This chain links TRBV19 with TRBJ1-5; 8 bases fit TRBD1. Germline CDR1 and CDR2: LNHDA and SQIVND (reference sequence). Trimming cost V 6 bases and J 0 bases; bases outside gene matches: 4. The CDR3 has 15 residues. CDR3 coding DNA: TGTGCCAGTAGGGACAGGGCGGGTAGCAATCAGCCCCAGCATTTT. Encoded protein: CASRDRAGSNQPQHF.

The chain recombines TRBV4-1 with TRBJ1-1; D is perhaps TRBD1 (5 bases). V was cut by 2 bases and J by 1 base, with 20 bases left in between. This CDR3 spans 18 amino acids. The germline V gene encodes CDR1 MGHRA and CDR2 YSYEKL. In DNA, the CDR3 is TGCGCCAGCAGCCAAATGTCCGGGGCCCCCTCGTCGAACACTGAAGCTTTCTTT. Translating it yields CASSQMSGAPSSNTEAFF.

The genes are TRBV11-2 and TRBJ2-2; possible D gene TRBD2, 6 bases. The CDR3 totals 15 residues. Trimming removed 5 bases from V and 5 bases from J, with 15 bases in between. Germline CDR1 reads SGHAT; CDR2 reads FQNNGV. The DNA for the CDR3 is TGTGCCAGCAGCGCAGGCGGCGGGGCGACCGGGGAGCTGTTTTTT. This encodes CASSAGGGATGELFF.

The chain joins TRBV18 to TRBJ2-7; 13 bases map to TRBD2. Germline V gene data show CDR1 as KGHSH and CDR2 as LQKENI. The trim removed 1 base at V and 7 bases at J, leaving 7 bases unmatched. CDR3 length: 16 amino acids. CDR3 nucleotide sequence: TGTGCCAGCTCACCACGACTAGCGGGAGGTAGTGAAGAGCAGTACTTC. Its protein product is CASSPRLAGGSEEQYF.

The chain combines TRBV29-1 with TRBJ1-2; 9 bases align to TRBD1. Trimming at V came to 3 bases and at J to 8 bases, leaving 22 bases not matched to a gene. The CDR3 spans 18 residues. Germline CDR1 is SQVTM and CDR2 is ANQGSEA. CDR3 sequence (DNA): TGCAGCGTTGATTTCGACCTGGGACAGGGCTTCAACTATGGCGGCTACACCTTC. The encoded protein is CSVDFDLGQGFNYGGYTF.